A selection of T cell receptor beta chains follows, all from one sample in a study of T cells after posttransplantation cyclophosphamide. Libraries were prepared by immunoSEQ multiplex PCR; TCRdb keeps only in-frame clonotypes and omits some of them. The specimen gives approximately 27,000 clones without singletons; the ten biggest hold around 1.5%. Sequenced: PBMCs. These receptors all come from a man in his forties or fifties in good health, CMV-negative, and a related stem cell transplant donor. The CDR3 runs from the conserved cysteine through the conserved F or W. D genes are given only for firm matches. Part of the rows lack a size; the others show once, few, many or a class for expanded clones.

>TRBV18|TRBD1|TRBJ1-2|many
CASSPGGQGVYGYTF
TGTGCCAGCTCACCAGGAGGACAGGGCGTCTATGGCTACACCTTC
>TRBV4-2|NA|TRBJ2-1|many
CASSQEPGLPPVF
TGTGCCAGCAGCCAGGAACCGGGACTCCCTCCGGTCTTC
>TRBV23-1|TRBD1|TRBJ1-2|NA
CASSQSSGNTGGRRFRGYTF
TGCGCCAGCAGTCAATCGAGTGGTAACACAGGGGGCCGCAGATTTAGGGGCTACACCTTC
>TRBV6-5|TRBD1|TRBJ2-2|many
CASRGTGAAGELFF
TGTGCCAGCAGGGGGACAGGCGCGGCCGGGGAGCTGTTTTTT
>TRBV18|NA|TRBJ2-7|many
CASSPQRSVDEQYF
TGTGCCAGCTCACCACAGCGTTCTGTGGACGAGCAGTACTTC
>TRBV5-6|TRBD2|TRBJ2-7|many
CASSTGTRSADEQYF
TGTGCCAGCAGCACTGGGACTAGGTCCGCCGACGAGCAGTACTTC
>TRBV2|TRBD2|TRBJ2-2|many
CASSLSNTRGANGTGELFF
TGTGCCAGCAGTCTGAGTAATACGCGGGGGGCTAACGGCACCGGGGAGCTGTTTTTT
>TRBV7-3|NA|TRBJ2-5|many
CASSLGGQETQYF
TGTGCCAGCAGCCTCGGGGGCCAAGAGACCCAGTACTTC
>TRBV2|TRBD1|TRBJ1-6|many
CASSARTGAGSPLHF
TGTGCCAGCAGTGCTAGGACAGGGGCAGGTTCACCCCTCCACTTT
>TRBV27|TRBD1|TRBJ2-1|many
CASSRGTGPNEQFF
TGTGCCAGCAGTAGAGGGACAGGCCCCAATGAGCAGTTCTTC
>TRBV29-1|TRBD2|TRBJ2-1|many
CSVEDWRGLNEQFF
TGCAGCGTTGAAGATTGGCGGGGGTTGAATGAGCAGTTCTTC
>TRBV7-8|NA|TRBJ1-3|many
CASSAPAYGNTIYF
TGTGCCAGCAGCGCTCCAGCGTACGGAAACACCATATATTTT
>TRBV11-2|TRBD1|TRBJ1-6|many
CASSPQGAAASPLHF
TGTGCCAGCAGCCCACAGGGGGCAGCGGCTTCACCCCTCCACTTT
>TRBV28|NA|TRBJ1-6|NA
CASSFEPPLHF
TGTGCCAGCAGTTTTGAGCCACCCCTCCACTTT
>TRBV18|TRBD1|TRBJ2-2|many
CASSPPLPRGQSVGTGELFF
TGTGCCAGCTCACCCCCGCTTCCCAGGGGGCAGTCCGTTGGCACCGGGGAGCTGTTTTTT
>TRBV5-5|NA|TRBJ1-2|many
CASSLQVADYGYTF
TGTGCCAGCAGCCTGCAGGTGGCAGACTATGGCTACACCTTC
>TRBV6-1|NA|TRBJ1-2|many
CASSEMPGEGGYTF
TGTGCCAGCAGTGAAATGCCGGGGGAGGGCGGCTACACCTTC
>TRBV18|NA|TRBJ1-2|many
CASSPSSPDSGYTF
TGTGCCAGCTCACCAAGTAGTCCCGATTCAGGCTACACCTTC
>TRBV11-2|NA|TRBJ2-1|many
CASSSSGEQFF
TGTGCCAGCAGCTCCTCCGGGGAGCAGTTCTTC
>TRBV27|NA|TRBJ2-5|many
CASSLSGTPSVPGTQYF
TGTGCCAGCAGTTTATCGGGGACCCCTAGCGTTCCCGGCACCCAGTACTTC
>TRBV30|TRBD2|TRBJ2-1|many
CARTGLAGGNEQFF
TGTGCCAGAACCGGACTAGCGGGAGGAAATGAGCAGTTCTTC
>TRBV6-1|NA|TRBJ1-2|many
CASSEWGRGYGYTF
TGTGCCAGCAGTGAATGGGGGCGGGGGTATGGCTACACCTTC
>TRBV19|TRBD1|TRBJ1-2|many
CASKLRTGDYGYTF
TGTGCCAGTAAACTACGGACAGGGGACTATGGCTACACCTTC
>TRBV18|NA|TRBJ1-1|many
CASSPRERWSFEAFF
TGTGCCAGCTCACCCAGAGAAAGATGGAGCTTTGAAGCTTTCTTT
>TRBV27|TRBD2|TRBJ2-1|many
CASMIAGGPRGGEQFF
TGTGCCAGCATGATAGCGGGAGGGCCCCGAGGGGGTGAGCAGTTCTTC
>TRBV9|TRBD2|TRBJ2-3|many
CASSVAGTSGGTDTQYF
TGTGCCAGCAGCGTAGCCGGGACTAGCGGGGGCACAGATACGCAGTATTTT
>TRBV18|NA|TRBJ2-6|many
CASSPLGRGPGANVLTF
TGTGCCAGCTCACCACTAGGCAGGGGACCTGGGGCCAACGTCCTGACTTTC
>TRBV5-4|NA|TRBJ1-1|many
CASSLAQQNTEAFF
TGTGCCAGCAGCTTGGCACAGCAGAACACTGAAGCTTTCTTT
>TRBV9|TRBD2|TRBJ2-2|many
CASSAGTSRVTGELFF
TGTGCCAGCAGCGCTGGGACTAGTCGAGTCACCGGGGAGCTGTTTTTT
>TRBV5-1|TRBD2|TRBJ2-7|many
CASSLVPSGDEQYF
TGCGCCAGCAGCTTGGTGCCTAGCGGGGACGAGCAGTACTTC
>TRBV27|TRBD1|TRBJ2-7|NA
CASSSPGQGAYEQYF
TGTGCCAGCAGTTCACCGGGACAGGGGGCCTACGAGCAGTACTTC
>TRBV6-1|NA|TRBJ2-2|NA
CASRQQGWSGELFF
TGTGCCAGCAGGCAACAGGGTTGGTCCGGGGAGCTGTTTTTT
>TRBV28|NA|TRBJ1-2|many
CASSFPPGQSLNYGYTF
TGTGCCAGCAGTTTTCCCCCAGGACAGTCTCTTAACTATGGCTACACCTTC
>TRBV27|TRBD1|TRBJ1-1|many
CASSSAGTGVTEAFF
TGTGCCAGCAGTTCAGCCGGGACAGGGGTTACTGAAGCTTTCTTT
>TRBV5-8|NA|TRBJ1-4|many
CASSPYSPGWANEKLFF
TGTGCCAGCAGCCCCTACTCGCCGGGTTGGGCTAATGAAAAACTGTTTTTT
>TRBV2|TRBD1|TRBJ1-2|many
CASSEGQGYGYTF
TGTGCCAGCAGTGAAGGACAGGGATATGGCTACACCTTC
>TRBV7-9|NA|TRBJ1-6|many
CASSLGSNNSPLHF
TGTGCCAGCAGTCTAGGGAGTAATAATTCACCCCTCCACTTT
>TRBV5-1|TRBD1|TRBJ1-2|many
CASSFRQGGTYDGYTF
TGCGCCAGCAGCTTTAGACAGGGAGGTACTTACGATGGCTACACCTTC
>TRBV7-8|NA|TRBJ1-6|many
CASSRAGRTPLHF
TGTGCCAGCAGCAGGGCGGGTCGGACACCCCTCCACTTT
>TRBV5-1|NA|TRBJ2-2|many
CASSWGTAGGGTGELFF
TGCGCCAGCAGCTGGGGGACTGCAGGGGGAGGTACCGGGGAGCTGTTTTTT
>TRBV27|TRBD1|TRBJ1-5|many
CASSRTGDQPQHF
TGTGCCAGCAGTAGGACAGGGGATCAGCCCCAGCATTTT
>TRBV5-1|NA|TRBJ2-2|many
CASSLDQKNTGELFF
TGCGCCAGCAGCTTGGATCAAAAAAACACCGGGGAGCTGTTTTTT
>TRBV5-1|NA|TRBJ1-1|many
CASSPSGLGTGAFF
TGCGCCAGCAGCCCCTCAGGGTTGGGCACTGGAGCTTTCTTT
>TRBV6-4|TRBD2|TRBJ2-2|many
CASSETSGNTGELFF
TGTGCCAGCAGTGAGACTAGCGGGAACACCGGGGAGCTGTTTTTT
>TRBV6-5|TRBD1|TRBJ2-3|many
CASSSTGGRQYF
TGTGCCAGCAGCTCTACAGGGGGTAGGCAGTATTTT
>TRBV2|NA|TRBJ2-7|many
CASRPDSSYEQYF
TGTGCCAGCAGGCCGGACAGTTCCTACGAGCAGTACTTC
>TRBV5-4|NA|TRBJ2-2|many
CASSLYQATGELFF
TGTGCCAGCAGCTTGTATCAGGCTACCGGGGAGCTGTTTTTT
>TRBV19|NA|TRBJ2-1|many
CASSIRDGSYNEQFF
TGTGCCAGTAGTATCAGGGATGGCTCCTACAATGAGCAGTTCTTC
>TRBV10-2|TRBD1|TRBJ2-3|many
CASKTGGLDTQYF
TGCGCCAGCAAAACAGGGGGCCTGGATACGCAGTATTTT
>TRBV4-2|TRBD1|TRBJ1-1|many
CASSQDGTAIWTEAFF
TGTGCCAGCAGCCAAGATGGGACAGCCATTTGGACTGAAGCTTTCTTT
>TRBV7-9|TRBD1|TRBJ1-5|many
CASSLGTGVRQPQHF
TGTGCCAGCAGCTTAGGGACAGGGGTACGGCAGCCCCAGCATTTT
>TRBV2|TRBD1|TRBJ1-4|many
CASVRGTTTNEKLFF
TGTGCCAGTGTCAGGGGGACAACAACTAATGAAAAACTGTTTTTT
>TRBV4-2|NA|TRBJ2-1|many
CASSQVGRGSDNEQFF
TGTGCCAGCAGCCAAGTGGGGCGGGGCTCAGACAATGAGCAGTTCTTC
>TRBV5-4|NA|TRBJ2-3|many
CASSLAKVAAADTQYF
TGTGCCAGCAGCTTGGCCAAGGTAGCGGCTGCAGATACGCAGTATTTT
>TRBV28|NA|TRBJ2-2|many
CASTLREIDTGELFF
TGTGCCAGCACACTTCGGGAGATCGACACCGGGGAGCTGTTTTTT